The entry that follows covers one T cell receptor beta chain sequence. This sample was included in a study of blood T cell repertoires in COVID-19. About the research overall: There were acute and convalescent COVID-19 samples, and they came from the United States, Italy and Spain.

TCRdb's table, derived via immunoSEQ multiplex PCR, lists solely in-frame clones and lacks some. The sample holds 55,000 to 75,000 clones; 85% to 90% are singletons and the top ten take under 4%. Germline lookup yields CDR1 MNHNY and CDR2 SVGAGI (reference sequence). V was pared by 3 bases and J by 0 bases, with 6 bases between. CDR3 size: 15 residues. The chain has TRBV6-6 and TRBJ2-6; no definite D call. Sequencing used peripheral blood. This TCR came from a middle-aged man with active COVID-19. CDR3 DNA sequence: TGTGCCAGCAGTTATAGAGGCTCTGGGGCCAACGTCCTGACTTTC. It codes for CASSYRGSGANVLTF.